This T cell receptor (beta chain) was sequenced in a study of Graves' ophthalmopathy and Graves' hyperthyroidism. Study-wide points: Both an approximately 69% sensitivity and a roughly 72% specificity characterized the model's predictions of ophthalmopathy progression. Stable hyperthyroidism and ophthalmopathy were told apart by a 13-signature model, which achieved roughly 89% sensitivity and around 80% specificity.

CDR3 regions of TCR beta were amplified from RNA transcripts. An initial RT-PCR round employing HTBI primers preceded a second-round multiplex PCR. TCRdb reanalysed the multiplex PCR reads using MiXCR and keeps one entry per CDR3 protein. The sample consists of approximately 700,000 distinct CDR3 sequences, about 41% of them appearing once. As to this clonotype: No antigen is known for it.

Uncontrolled infections, pregnancy, lactation or other autoimmune diseases led to patient exclusion. Diagnosis used clinical symptoms, serum thyroxine, TRAb, thyroid ultrasound and orbital computed tomography. From germline, CDR1 is SQVTM and CDR2 ANQGSEA. The CDR3 runs 12 residues. The receptor comes from an adult man with Graves' ophthalmopathy. V is TRBV29-1 and J is TRBJ1-2, with 8 bases identical to TRBD1. Sequenced material: peripheral blood. The DNA for the CDR3 is TGCAGAAATAGACAGGGGAACTATGGCTACACCTTC. It codes for CRNRQGNYGYTF. The whole variable domain, filled in from reference TRBV29-1 and TRBJ1-2, reads SAVISQKPSRDICQRGTSLTIQCQVDSQVTMMFWYRQQPGQSLTLIATANQGSEATYESGFVIDKFPISRPNLTFSTLTVSNMSPEDSSIYLCRNRQGNYGYTFGSGTRLTVV.